The sequence of this T cell receptor beta chain was determined in a study of blood T cell repertoires in COVID-19. Overall study context: Acute and convalescent COVID-19 specimens originated in the United States, Italy and Spain. The cDNA or gDNA used as material had been derived from T cells, B-cell-depleted T cells, or PBMCs.

Seattle enrolled patients during active infection and tracked them longitudinally. The CDR3 extends over 15 amino acids. V lost 3 bases and J lost 6, with 17 bases in between. Germline V CDR1 and CDR2: LNHDA, SQIVND (reference sequence). Original analysis: The authors estimated nucleated cell counts from reference gene primer amplification. Data came from immunoSEQ multiplex PCR; TCRdb stores just in-frame clones and leaves some out. V and J calls and clone size follow that table, whereas D and trimming were derived from the DNA. Here the sample spans about 350,000 clones, around nine tenths being singletons.

Sequencing was carried out using peripheral blood. The chain has TRBV19 and TRBJ1-1; D might be TRBD1 (6 bases). This TCR was sampled from an older woman with COVID-19, enrolled during active disease. CDR3 loop: CASSMVGGATAEAFF. The CDR3 DNA reads TGTGCCAGTAGTATGGTCGGGGGGGCAACCGCTGAAGCTTTCTTT.